The 16 T cell receptor beta chains reported below all come from one sample, sequenced in a study of regulatory T cells in long-lasting Graves disease (TCRdb year 2021). Libraries came from multiplex PCR. This sample was sequenced with an Illumina HiSeq 4000. To build TCR beta libraries, CDR3 regions were amplified by Arm-PCR using iRepertoire HTBI primers. TCRdb passed the public sequencing reads through fastp at Q25 and MiXCR, retaining productive beta sequences. Merged by CDR3 protein, the rows form single entries marked with the most common genes and DNA. The sample has approximately 230,000 distinct CDR3 sequences on record, around 20% of them singletons. The top ten constitute approximately 20% of the sample. In the paper's terms, the time point label means: newly diagnosed GD, antithyroid drugs for less than 3 months. For both TCR sequencing and RNA sequencing, RNA was extracted from PBMCs in TRIzol.

Sequences were derived from peripheral blood mononuclear cells (PBMCs), sampled at new diagnosis, from a patient treated with antithyroid drugs. These receptors all come from a female donor with Graves disease.

This clonotype was counted at least ten times. The chain joins TRBV6-2 or TRBV6-3 to TRBJ2-7; a weak D match, TRBD1 (6 bases). Germline CDR1 is MNHEY and CDR2 is SVGEGT. V lost 5 bases to trimming and J lost 0 bases, with 11 bases between them. The CDR3 is 14 residues long. The chain's CDR3 is CASSRLTGSYEQYF. CDR3 coding DNA: TGTGCCAGCAGTCGCTTGACAGGCTCCTACGAGCAGTACTTC.

Worth noting for this clonotype: Only one base separates this from a far larger clonotype, so it likely reflects a read error. As the CDR3 is not closed by the conserved phenylalanine or tryptophan, this likely results from a read error. The CDR3 DNA sequence: TGTGCCAGCAGTGAATACCAAGAGACCCAGTACCTC. Translation: CASSEYQETQYL. This chain joins TRBV12-3 or TRBV12-4 and TRBJ2-5, with D unclear. This CDR3 comprises 12 residues. V lost 5 bases to trimming and J lost 0 bases, with 4 bases between them.

This clonotype was picked up a small number of times. As DNA, the CDR3 is TGCGCCAGCAGTGAGAGGGCTACAGGGAACGAGCAGTACTTC. It is translated as CASSERATGNEQYF. The chain joins TRBV10-2 to TRBJ2-3, with a possible D match to TRBD1 (6 bases). The J call is doubtful: the DNA matches TRBJ2-7 better. CDR3 length: 14 amino acids. Germline V CDR1 and CDR2: WSHSY, SAAADI.

At least ten counts were recorded for this clonotype. V usage is TRBV20-1 and J usage is TRBJ1-3; maybe TRBD1 (6 bases). Trimming took 4 bases from V and 2 from J, leaving 9 bases between them. In germline, CDR1 is DFQATT, CDR2 SNEGSKA (reference sequence). CDR3 length: 13 residues. CDR3 sequence (DNA): TGCAGTGCTAATGCAGGGGCTGGAAACACCATATATTTT. This gives the protein CSANAGAGNTIYF.

This clonotype has a count of ten or more. The rearrangement joins TRBV2 to TRBJ1-2; D is unclear. The CDR3 length is 13 residues. CDR1 and CDR2 (germline): SNHLY, FYNNEI. The V gene lost 4 bases and the J gene lost 7 bases, with 13 bases spanning the gap. CDR3 in amino acids: CASSGVTVGGYTF. The CDR3, as DNA: TGTGCCAGCAGTGGAGTAACAGTAGGTGGCTACACCTTC.

This clonotype was detected many times. The chain employs TRBV27 and TRBJ2-7; D unclear. Looked up from germline, CDR1 is MNHEY and CDR2 is SMNVEV (reference sequence). The CDR3 length is 16 residues. V was cut by 2 bases and J by 0 bases, with 14 bases left in between. This CDR3 reads CASSLNPGRHSYEQYF. The CDR3 DNA follows: TGTGCCAGCAGTTTAAACCCGGGCAGACACTCCTACGAGCAGTACTTC.

This clonotype was found many times. The chain combines TRBV12-3 or TRBV12-4 with TRBJ2-7, with D perhaps matching TRBD1 or TRBD2 (5 bases each). This CDR3 has 14 amino acids. V was cut by 6 bases and J by 6 bases, with 18 bases left in between. CDR3 amino acids: CASSRSEGNGEQYF. CDR3 sequence (DNA): TGTGCCAGCAGCCGTAGCGAGGGGAACGGCGAGCAGTACTTC.

This chain connects TRBV20-1 to TRBJ2-1; unclear D gene. From germline, CDR1 is DFQATT and CDR2 SNEGSKA (reference sequence). CDR3 size: 15 residues. Trimming stripped 0 bases from V and 0 bases from J, with 9 bases between. DNA for the CDR3: TGCAGTGCTAGAGATGGAGCGAGCTCCTACAATGAGCAGTTCTTC. Protein: CSARDGASSYNEQFF.

In its sample, this clonotype was seen many times. The V and J genes are TRBV27 and TRBJ1-1, with no clear D. Trimming removed 3 bases from V and 6 bases from J, with 17 bases in between. CDR3 size: 15 residues. Germline lookup yields CDR1 MNHEY and CDR2 SMNVEV (reference sequence). CDR3 bases: TGTGCCAGCAGTTTCTACAGATTTGGGTTCGCTGAAGCTTTCTTT. Protein: CASSFYRFGFAEAFF.

This clonotype was observed at least ten times. The gene calls are TRBV11-2 and TRBJ2-7; D not resolved. Germline V CDR1 and CDR2: SGHAT, FQNNGV. This CDR3 contains 12 residues. V was trimmed by 2 bases and J by 5 bases, leaving 7 bases between them. CDR3 loop: CASSLNRNEQYF. The DNA for the CDR3 is TGTGCCAGCAGCTTAAATAGAAACGAGCAGTACTTC.

Worth noting for this clonotype: Just one base apart from a much larger clone, this may be a read error. V gene TRBV7-2 combines with J gene TRBJ1-2, with 7 bases identical to TRBD1. The germline V gene encodes CDR1 SGHTA and CDR2 FQGNSA. This CDR3 has 14 amino acids. The ends lost 5 bases at V and 3 bases at J; junction bases unmatched: 6. The CDR3 bases are TGTACCAGCAGCGATTCGACAGGGCACTATGGCTACACCTTC. Amino acid sequence: CTSSDSTGHYGYTF.

In its sample, this clonotype was seen many times. The rearrangement joins TRBV28 to TRBJ1-5, with 7 positions matching TRBD1. The CDR3 contains 18 residues. V lost 5 bases to trimming and J lost 6 bases; unmatched junction nucleotides: 19. CDR1 and CDR2 from the germline V gene are MDHEN and SYDVKM. The CDR3 sequence is CASSPGGLGQLYGQPQHF. Written as DNA, the CDR3 is TGTGCCAGCAGTCCCGGGGGTTTGGGACAGTTATACGGTCAGCCCCAGCATTTT.

This rearrangement joins TRBV11-2 to TRBJ2-7; TRBD2 agrees at 7 bases. The CDR3 runs to 14 residues. The V segment lost 1 base and the J segment 5 bases; nucleotides outside the gene matches: 5. Per the germline V gene, CDR1 is SGHAT and CDR2 is FQNNGV. CDR3 sequence (DNA): TGTGCCAGCAGCTTAGTTGGGGGGGGAGACGAGCAGTACTTC. This encodes CASSLVGGGDEQYF. Variable domain in full (rest from reference TRBV11-2 and TRBJ2-7): EAGVAQSPRYKIIEKRQSVAFWCNPISGHATLYWYQQILGQGPKLLIQFQNNGVVDDSQLPKDRFSAERLKGVDSTLKIQPAKLEDSAVYLCASSLVGGGDEQYFGPGTRLTVT.

The sample holds many counts of this clonotype. V is TRBV11-3 and J is TRBJ1-2, with a possible D match to TRBD1 (6 bases). Trimming left V 5 bases short and J 6 bases short, with 10 bases between. This CDR3 contains 12 residues. Germline assignment: CDR1 SGHNT and CDR2 YENEEA. CDR3 nucleotide sequence: TGTGCCAGCAGCGCGAGGGGGGATGGCTACACCTTC. This encodes CASSARGDGYTF.

This clonotype occurred many times. The J gene is TRBJ1-4, the V gene TRBV10-3; D perhaps matches TRBD1 (6 bases). The germline CDR1 and CDR2 sequences are ENHRY and SYGVKD. CDR3 length equals 12 residues. The V gene lost 4 bases and the J gene lost 6 bases, with 6 bases spanning the gap. CDR3 in DNA: TGTGCCATCAGTGGGACAGATGAAAAACTGTTTTTT. Its protein product is CAISGTDEKLFF.

This clonotype was observed many times. This chain uses TRBV6-1 with TRBJ2-7; 8 positions match TRBD1. Germline V gives CDR1 MNHNS, CDR2 SASEGT. V lost 6 bases, J lost 1 base, and 5 bases stayed unmatched. This CDR3 contains 14 residues. CDR3 nucleotides: TGTGCCAGCAGAGACAGGGGAGTTTCCTACGAGCAGTACTTC. It encodes CASRDRGVSYEQYF.